This TCR beta chain came from a study of CD8 T cells in ankylosing spondylitis. V dropped 7 bases and J dropped 7; count of bases not matched to a gene: 5. In germline, CDR1 is SGHRS, CDR2 YFSETQ. The CDR3 length is 13 residues. Quantitative 5'-RACE was performed with molecular barcodes, and it yielded the TCR beta libraries. TCRdb reanalysed the 5' RACE reads using MiXCR and keeps one entry per CDR3 protein. Of some 140,000 distinct CDR3 sequences in the sample, 17% were seen once. This clonotype was recorded at least ten times. The antigen is undetermined. Study-level findings and limits: Within ankylosing spondylitis blood, a TCR beta motif made up of eight highly homologous variants appeared to be characteristic. Relatively scarce in peripheral blood, disease-linked clones were CD8+. As reported, disease-linked clones showed significant enrichment in matched ankylosing spondylitis synovial fluid.

This receptor was taken from a male donor with ankylosing spondylitis. Sequenced material: blood, either unsorted or a sorted T cell fraction (not recorded which). The V and J genes are TRBV5-1 and TRBJ2-7; 13 bases line up with TRBD2. CDR3 sequence reads: CASGTSGKIEQYF. CDR3 in DNA: TGCGCCAGCGGGACTAGCGGGAAGATTGAGCAGTACTTC.